This T cell receptor (beta chain) was sequenced for a study of blood T cells in healthy people across ages. Study conclusions and caveats: Using unsorted PBMCs precluded a conclusive naive versus antigen-experienced comparison.

Note on this clonotype: Its antigen remains unidentified.

It was with a sample-barcoded 5' primer and a J-beta primer mix that a second PCR of about 7 to 12 cycles was run. CDR3-containing paired-end reads numbered at least 2.5 million in each sample. TCRdb fed the 5' RACE reads into MiXCR, producing one record per CDR3 protein. The sample has 800,000 or so distinct CDR3 sequences, 25% seen once. The V end was cut by 6 bases, the J end by 5 bases, with 13 bases between. CDR1 and CDR2 from the germline V gene are SQVTM and ANQGSEA. The CDR3 totals 12 residues. This sample also appeared in a second study, on T cells of mothers and their children. This second study says: In the second PCR, M1S primer introduced barcodes and 2-4 random bases.

This TCR was recovered from a boy aged 5-17 years in good health. Sequences were obtained from blood. The rearrangement links TRBV29-1 to TRBJ2-5; D might be TRBD1 (7 bases). The CDR3 nucleotides are TGCAGCGTGATGCAGGGGGGTGAGACCCAGTACTTC. It is translated as CSVMQGGETQYF.